This T cell receptor (beta chain) comes out of a study of CD8+CD57+ T cells in acquired aplastic anemia. The template used for profiling TCR beta VDJ and CDR3 was genomic DNA. TCRdb processed the reads anew with MiXCR; each CDR3 protein has one entry. Of roughly 200,000 distinct CDR3 sequences in the sample, around 60% were seen once. The CDR3 is 12 amino acids. Per germline, CDR1 SNHLY and CDR2 FYNNEI. The V end was cut by 6 bases, the J end by 3 bases, with 9 bases between. This chain joins TRBV2 and TRBJ2-7, with D possibly called TRBD1 or TRBD2 (5 bases each). The sequencing sample was made of sorted CD4+, CD8+, or CD8+CD57+ T cells (not recorded which) from PBMCs. The origin of this receptor is a human donor in good health. The CDR3 DNA follows: TGTGCCAGCAGGGGGGACGTCTACGAGCAGTACTTC. It codes for CASRGDVYEQYF.